This TCR beta chain was documented in a study of T cell repertoires in cytomegalovirus infection. At the level of the study: Epitope selection comprised recently identified HLA-C-restricted CMV epitopes and well-studied HLA-B-restricted CMV epitopes.

TCRdb redid the calling of the reads with MiXCR, one entry per CDR3 protein. The table records a few hundred thousand distinct CDR3 sequences, 40% of them present only once. The V end was cut by 5 bases, the J end by 1 base, with 6 bases between. CDR3 size: 12 residues. CDR1 is MNHEY and CDR2 is SVGEGT in the germline V gene. This clonotype was seen only a few times. Its antigen is unknown. The receptor's source is a human donor in good health (CMV status not recorded). Some clones in this sample may be carry-over from other donors' samples. Material: cultured PBMCs, obtained from culture after CMV antigen stimulation. This chain uses TRBV6-2 or TRBV6-3 with TRBJ2-7, with D unclear. CDR3 in amino acids: CASSPFSYEQYF. Here the CDR3 DNA reads TGTGCCAGCAGTCCTTTTTCCTACGAGCAGTACTTC.